These 15 T cell receptor beta chains came from one sample sequenced in a study of CD8+ T cells in alopecia areata (dated by TCRdb to between 2017 and 2018). The method was the immunoSEQ multiplex PCR assay. To provide template for TCR sequencing, every sample had RNA extracted and reverse transcribed into cDNA. TCRdb limited this immuneACCESS table to in-frame rearrangements with V and J called. A share of clones is missing; checked studies link under half to unresolved V genes, and the rest is unexplained. This sample comprises over 150,000 clones, 45% to 70% of them detected only once. The top ten clonotypes cover roughly 5.3% of the sample. Sequenced: CD8+ T cells sorted from blood. Receptor source: a human donor in good health.

In the case of this clone: At the DNA level, this CDR3 is encoded by other sequences in the same sample as well. This sequence joins TRBV7-8 and TRBJ1-1; TRBD1 might be the D (6 bases). The germline V gene encodes CDR1 SGHVS and CDR2 FQNEAQ. This CDR3 spans 15 amino acids. Trimming removed 5 bases from V and 3 bases from J, with 16 bases in between. DNA of the CDR3: TGTGCCAGCAGCCTAGGTAACAGGGAATACACTGAAGCTTTCTTT. It translates to CASSLGNREYTEAFF.

There are a few counts of this clone. The chain uses TRBV4-1 and TRBJ2-5; 8 nucleotides match TRBD2. Trimming cost V 5 bases and J 0 bases; bases outside gene matches: 11. CDR3 length: 17 amino acids. Germline CDR1 MGHRA, CDR2 YSYEKL. DNA for the CDR3: TGCGCCAGCAGCTCCCATGGAACTAGCGGATACCAAGAGACCCAGTACTTC. It yields the protein CASSSHGTSGYQETQYF.

The sample holds a few counts of this clone. The chain links TRBV7-9 to TRBJ2-1; D possibly matches TRBD1 or TRBD2 (6 bases each). Trimming shortened V by 4 bases and J by 12 bases, and 22 bases separated the two germline ends. CDR1 is SEHNR and CDR2 is FQNEAQ in the germline V gene (reference sequence). The length of the CDR3 is 15 residues. As DNA, the CDR3 is TGTGCCAGCAGCTCCTGGAGACCGGGAGCAGGGGTGCAGTTCTTC. It codes for CASSSWRPGAGVQFF.

This clone came up a few times. V usage is TRBV2 and J usage is TRBJ2-7, with unresolved D. CDR3 length: 15 residues. In germline, CDR1 is SNHLY, CDR2 FYNNEI. The V gene lost 2 bases and the J gene lost 2 bases, with 13 bases spanning the gap. The CDR3 DNA reads TGTGCCAGCAGTGAAAGAGATGACGGGCCCTACGAGCAGTACTTC. Its protein is CASSERDDGPYEQYF.

This clone was counted a few times. The gene calls are TRBV27 and TRBJ1-2; D is uncertain. The germline CDR1 and CDR2 sequences are MNHEY and SMNVEV (reference sequence). The V end was cut by 0 bases, the J end by 1 base, with 9 bases between. CDR3 length equals 15 residues. The CDR3 DNA follows: TGTGCCAGCAGTTTATCAGTCGGGGTTAACTATGGCTACACCTTC. Residues: CASSLSVGVNYGYTF.

The chain is built from TRBV27 and TRBJ1-1; the D gene is possibly TRBD1 (5 bases). Germline CDR1 and CDR2: MNHEY and SMNVEV (reference sequence). This CDR3 region has 14 residues. Trimming took 3 bases from V and 4 from J, leaving 12 bases between them. CDR3 DNA sequence: TGTGCCAGCAGTTTTGGGGCCTCGGGCACTGAAGCTTTCTTT. Residues: CASSFGASGTEAFF.

The chain uses TRBV7-7 and TRBJ2-1, with TRBD2 matching 13 bases. The CDR3 has 17 amino acids. Germline trimming cut 5 bases from V and 9 bases from J; bases unmatched to any gene: 13. Germline-derived CDR1 and CDR2 are SSHAT and FNYEAQ (reference sequence). The CDR3 bases are TGTGCCAGCAGCCCTACCAATGGACTAGCGGGGGTGGGTGAGCAGTTCTTC. This gives the protein CASSPTNGLAGVGEQFF.

This chain joins TRBV7-7 and TRBJ2-6; 7 bases line up with TRBD1. In germline, CDR1 is SSHAT, CDR2 FNYEAQ (reference sequence). V lost 5 bases, J lost 10 bases, and 11 bases stayed unmatched. This CDR3 comprises 15 residues. CDR3 DNA: TGTGCCAGCAGCGAGAGTCCAGGGGGATTAAACGTCCTGACTTTC. Translated: CASSESPGGLNVLTF.

The chain couples TRBV4-1 to TRBJ2-1; D is uncertain. Germline assignment: CDR1 MGHRA and CDR2 YSYEKL. This CDR3 has 16 amino acids. Trimming shortened V by 0 bases and J by 7 bases, and 16 bases separated the two germline ends. The chain's CDR3 is CASSQEWAVNRNEQFF. The CDR3 coding sequence is TGCGCCAGCAGCCAAGAGTGGGCGGTGAACCGTAATGAGCAGTTCTTC.

This clone is a singleton in its sample. The chain combines TRBV5-1 with TRBJ1-2, with D uncertain. Deletions cut 0 bases from V and 5 bases from J, with 8 bases between. CDR1 is SGHRS, CDR2 YFSETQ, per germline. CDR3 length equals 13 residues. The CDR3 spells CASSLERMYGYTF. The DNA of the CDR3 is TGCGCCAGCAGCTTGGAACGGATGTATGGCTACACCTTC.

This rearrangement joins TRBV5-1 to TRBJ2-7, with D tentatively TRBD2 (6 bases). The CDR3 is made up of 15 amino acids. The germline V gene encodes CDR1 SGHRS and CDR2 YFSETQ. Trimming shortened V by 0 bases and J by 0 bases, and 10 bases separated the two germline ends. CDR3 region: CASSLEAGSSYEQYF. CDR3 coding DNA: TGCGCCAGCAGCTTGGAGGCGGGGAGCTCCTACGAGCAGTACTTC.

V is TRBV5-5 and J is TRBJ1-5, with unresolved D. Trimming took 4 bases from V and 2 from J, leaving 7 bases between them. CDR1 and CDR2 from the germline V gene are SGHKS and YYEKEE (reference sequence). This CDR3 is built from 13 residues. CDR3 sequence reads: CASSPEGNQPQHF. The CDR3 DNA reads as TGTGCCAGCAGCCCGGAGGGCAATCAGCCCCAGCATTTT.

Worth noting for this clone: Possible read error: a much larger clone is one base away. The rearrangement joins TRBV5-6 to TRBJ2-5; no firm D call. This CDR3 is built from 11 residues. Looked up from germline, CDR1 is SGHDT and CDR2 is YYEEEE. Trimming cost V 2 bases and J 3 bases, with 2 bases left between them. The CDR3 coding sequence is TGTGCCAGCAGCTTAGAAGAGACCCAGTACTTC. The encoded protein is CASSLEETQYF.

This chain joins TRBV30 and TRBJ1-2; D is undetermined. Trimming took 4 bases from V and 8 from J, leaving 14 bases between them. The CDR3 loop spans 12 amino acids. CDR1 GTSNPN and CDR2 SVGIG come from the germline V gene (reference sequence). The CDR3 sequence: CAWMFGTWGYTF. The CDR3 bases are TGTGCCTGGATGTTCGGCACATGGGGCTACACCTTC.

V and J are TRBV4-1 and TRBJ1-1, with 7 bases lining up with TRBD1. This CDR3 spans 14 amino acids. V gave up 3 bases and J gave up 5 bases; unmatched junction bases: 6. Germline V CDR1 and CDR2: MGHRA, YSYEKL. CDR3 sequence: CASSQTGWETEAFF. The CDR3 DNA reads as TGCGCCAGCAGCCAGACAGGGTGGGAGACTGAAGCTTTCTTT.